The 31 T cell receptor beta chains below were found in one sample sequenced in a study of siplizumab effects on memory and regulatory T cells. Profiling relied on immunoSEQ multiplex PCR, and the TCRdb table lists in-frame clones only, not all of them. Of about 50,000 clones in the sample, over 90% are singletons; the top ten hold about a sixth. The source material was CD8+ T cells sorted from blood. The receptor source for this set is a human donor in good health.

The chain uses TRBV6-6 and TRBJ2-7; D gene unclear. Trimming cost V 1 base and J 6 bases, with 16 bases left between them. CDR3 length equals 15 residues. CDR1 MNHNY and CDR2 SVGAGI come from the germline V gene (reference sequence). CDR3 nucleotides: TGTGCCAGCAGTTACTTACAGAGACTCACGGCCGAGCAGTACTTC. Translated, it gives CASSYLQRLTAEQYF.

The chain couples TRBV6-5 to TRBJ2-5; D might be TRBD1 (5 bases). Germline values: CDR1 MNHEY, CDR2 SVGAGI. Trimming took off 7 bases at V and 1 base at J, with 10 bases between the two ends. CDR3 length equals 13 residues. This chain's CDR3 is CASTKGIQETQYF. CDR3 sequence (DNA): TGTGCCAGCACTAAGGGGATCCAAGAGACCCAGTACTTC.

For this clone: A read error may account for a junction end that differs from germline. The genes are TRBV27 and TRBJ2-7; D is unclear. Germline V gene data show CDR1 as MNHEY and CDR2 as SMNVEV (reference sequence). This CDR3 spans 11 amino acids. This CDR3 is CASSNSYERYF. The CDR3 bases are TGTGCCAGCAGTAACTCCTACGAGCGGTACTTC.

This rearrangement joins TRBV9 to TRBJ2-3; 11 bases are a match to TRBD2. With V trimmed by 4 bases and J by 6 bases, 7 bases remained unmatched. This CDR3 spans 15 amino acids. CDR1 and CDR2 (germline): SGDLS, YYNGEE. DNA for the CDR3: TGTGCCAGCAGCCACACTAGCGGGAGTTCGGATACGCAGTATTTT. Amino acids: CASSHTSGSSDTQYF.

Only one count was recorded for this clone. The chain is built from TRBV28 and TRBJ2-2; D possibly corresponds to TRBD1 (6 bases). The germline V gene has CDR1 MDHEN and CDR2 SYDVKM. The CDR3 length is 16 residues. V dropped 8 bases and J dropped 1 base, with 17 bases sitting between them. The CDR3 DNA reads as TGTGCCAGCGCTAGCTTGCTGGACAGGAACACCGGGGAGCTGTTTTTT. Its protein product is CASASLLDRNTGELFF.

The rearrangement links TRBV7-9 to TRBJ2-5, with 7 nucleotides matching TRBD1. With 6 bases clipped from V and 3 bases from J, the junction kept 13 bases outside the gene matches. Germline assignment: CDR1 SEHNR and CDR2 FQNEAQ (reference sequence). The CDR3 has 16 residues. This chain's CDR3 is CASSYRQGDVEETQYF. The CDR3 nucleotides read TGTGCCAGCAGTTATAGACAGGGAGATGTGGAAGAGACCCAGTACTTC.

A single count supports this clone. The chain employs TRBV27 and TRBJ2-7, with TRBD2 matching over 9 bases. Germline V gene lookup returns CDR1 MNHEY and CDR2 SMNVEV (reference sequence). This CDR3 comprises 15 residues. With 5 bases clipped from V and 5 bases from J, the junction kept 10 bases outside the gene matches. DNA for the CDR3: TGTGCCAGCAGTCTACGGTTAGCGGGAGTTGACGAGCAGTACTTC. This gives the protein CASSLRLAGVDEQYF.

The V gene is TRBV5-1, the J gene TRBJ2-5, with a tentative D call TRBD1 (6 bases). The V gene lost 5 bases and the J gene lost 5 bases, with 19 bases spanning the gap. The CDR3 runs to 15 residues. Germline V lookup: CDR1 SGHRS, CDR2 YFSETQ. The CDR3 nucleotides are TGCGCCAGCAGTCACCACCCGGGACAAGGGGAGACCCAGTACTTC. Translation: CASSHHPGQGETQYF.

The rearrangement joins TRBV7-6 to TRBJ2-7; possible D gene TRBD2, 6 bases. This CDR3 comprises 14 residues. V lost 5 bases and J lost 2, with 13 bases in between. The germline V gene has CDR1 SGHVS and CDR2 FNYEAQ. CDR3 sequence reads: CASSERGNAYEQYF. CDR3 sequence (DNA): TGTGCCAGCAGCGAACGGGGGAATGCCTACGAGCAGTACTTC.

The chain carries TRBV29-1 and TRBJ1-2; TRBD1 might be the D (6 bases). Between the trimmed V and J ends, which lost 4 bases and 7 bases, there was a span of 28 bases. CDR1 and CDR2 (germline): SQVTM, ANQGSEA. This CDR3 has 17 residues. The CDR3, as DNA: TGCAGCGTTGGTCGAGGGATAAGCGATTCGGGGGCGTTTGGCTACACCTTC. Amino acid sequence: CSVGRGISDSGAFGYTF.

V usage is TRBV15 and J usage is TRBJ2-2; D ambiguous. The CDR3 has 16 amino acids. Trimming removed 0 bases from V and 0 bases from J, with 8 bases in between. Germline loops: CDR1 LNHNV, CDR2 YYDKDF (reference sequence). The CDR3 nucleotides read TGTGCCACCAGCAGAGAGTTTACGGCGAACACCGGGGAGCTGTTTTTT. Translated, it gives CATSREFTANTGELFF.

This chain connects TRBV27 to TRBJ2-2; unclear D gene. The germline V gene has CDR1 MNHEY and CDR2 SMNVEV (reference sequence). Trimming removed 5 bases from V and 7 bases from J, with 14 bases in between. There are 14 residues in the CDR3. Written as DNA, the CDR3 is TGTGCCAGCAGTCCGAACTATCCGGGCGGGGAGCTGTTTTTT. Amino acid sequence: CASSPNYPGGELFF.

The chain couples TRBV5-1 to TRBJ2-7, with D possibly being TRBD2 (6 bases). The CDR3 covers 16 residues. V gave up 1 base and J gave up 1 base, with 15 bases separating them. Per germline, CDR1 SGHRS and CDR2 YFSETQ. CDR3 sequence reads: CASSLSSGDPSYEQYF. CDR3 coding DNA: TGCGCCAGCAGCTTGTCATCGGGGGACCCATCCTACGAGCAGTACTTC.

This chain connects TRBV7-7 to TRBJ2-1; 8 bases line up with TRBD2. The CDR3 consists of 15 residues. The V segment lost 2 bases and the J segment 2 bases; nucleotides outside the gene matches: 2. Per germline, CDR1 SSHAT and CDR2 FNYEAQ (reference sequence). CDR3 nucleotides: TGTGCCAGCAGCTTAAAACTAGCGGCCTACAATGAGCAGTTCTTC. It translates to CASSLKLAAYNEQFF.

The rearrangement links TRBV27 to TRBJ2-7; D is perhaps TRBD2 (5 bases). CDR3 size: 15 residues. CDR1 MNHEY and CDR2 SMNVEV come from the germline V gene (reference sequence). The germline V and J ends were trimmed by 2 bases and 4 bases, with 15 bases remaining between them. CDR3 protein: CASSLDEGSVYEQYF. DNA of the CDR3: TGTGCCAGCAGTTTAGACGAGGGATCCGTTTACGAGCAGTACTTC.

Notes on this clone: Other DNA sequences in the same sample also yield this CDR3. The chain combines TRBV7-9 with TRBJ2-7; the D gene is possibly TRBD2 (5 bases). Deletions cut 5 bases from V and 2 bases from J, with 7 bases between. The CDR3 extends over 12 amino acids. CDR1 and CDR2 from the germline V gene are SEHNR and FQNEAQ (reference sequence). CDR3 amino acids: CASSGGTYEQYF. CDR3 coding DNA: TGTGCCAGCAGCGGAGGAACCTACGAGCAGTACTTC.

This chain joins TRBV7-8 and TRBJ2-1; 7 bases map to TRBD2. The germline gives CDR1 SGHVS, CDR2 FQNEAQ. Germline trimming cut 1 base from V and 6 bases from J; bases unmatched to any gene: 3. The CDR3 spans 14 residues. CDR3 protein: CASSLEAGSNEQFF. The CDR3 nucleotides read TGTGCCAGCAGCTTAGAAGCGGGGTCCAATGAGCAGTTCTTC.

This chain links TRBV19 with TRBJ2-7; 7 bases line up with TRBD2. Germline V gene sequence: CDR1 LNHDA, CDR2 SQIVND (reference sequence). The CDR3 consists of 14 residues. The J segment lost 1 base and the V segment lost 4 bases, leaving 4 bases of the junction unmatched. In nucleotides, the CDR3 is TGTGCCAGTAGTAACCTAGCGGATTCCTACGAGCAGTACTTC. Encoded protein: CASSNLADSYEQYF. The complete variable domain, with remaining parts taken from reference TRBV19 and TRBJ2-7, reads DGGITQSPKYLFRKEGQNVTLSCEQNLNHDAMYWYRQDPGQGLRLIYYSQIVNDFQKGDIAEGYSVSREKKESFPLTVTSAQKNPTAFYLCASSNLADSYEQYFGPGTRLTVT.

The gene calls are TRBV19 and TRBJ2-1; no definite D call. This CDR3 region has 15 residues. Germline CDR1 LNHDA, CDR2 SQIVND (reference sequence). Trimming took 7 bases from V and 1 from J, leaving 14 bases between them. The DNA of the CDR3 is TGTGCCAGTAAAAATACGGCAGCGTCCTACAATGAGCAGTTCTTC. The encoded protein is CASKNTAASYNEQFF.

This chain connects TRBV6-6 to TRBJ1-5; 7 bases agree with TRBD1. The CDR3 runs to 13 residues. The ends lost 6 bases at V and 4 bases at J; junction bases unmatched: 3. CDR1 and CDR2 (germline): MNHNY, SVGAGI (reference sequence). The CDR3 protein is CASSLQGNQPQHF. CDR3 DNA sequence: TGTGCCAGCAGCCTACAGGGGAATCAGCCCCAGCATTTT.

The chain joins TRBV13 to TRBJ2-2; tentative D call: TRBD1 (6 bases). Trimming pared 4 bases from V and 5 bases from J, leaving 14 bases between. CDR3 length equals 15 residues. CDR1 PRHDT and CDR2 FYEKMQ come from the germline V gene (reference sequence). CDR3 sequence reads: CASSSTGISTGELFF. DNA of the CDR3: TGTGCCAGCAGCTCCACAGGGATAAGTACCGGGGAGCTGTTTTTT.

The chain uses TRBV6-5 and TRBJ2-7; D remains ambiguous. The ends were cut back, 4 bases at V and 2 bases at J, with 9 bases in the middle. The CDR3 length is 13 residues. CDR1 MNHEY and CDR2 SVGAGI come from the germline V gene. The CDR3 region is CASSSGGTYEQYF. As DNA, the CDR3 is TGTGCCAGCAGTTCTGGCGGAACCTACGAGCAGTACTTC.

This clone has more than one count but fewer than ten. V is TRBV10-1 and J is TRBJ2-7, with D unresolved. V dropped 2 bases and J dropped 4 bases, with 9 bases sitting between them. The CDR3 contains 13 residues. Germline-derived CDR1 and CDR2 are WNHNN and SYGVQD (reference sequence). Here the CDR3 reads CASSEGSGYEQYF. In DNA form, the CDR3 reads TGCGCCAGCAGTGAGGGGTCGGGTTACGAGCAGTACTTC.

The chain joins TRBV4-1 to TRBJ2-7; TRBD2 agrees at 8 bases. The V and J ends lost 3 bases and 7 bases, in that order; junction bases with no gene match: 8. The CDR3 has 14 residues. CDR1 is MGHRA and CDR2 is YSYEKL in the germline V gene. For the CDR3, the DNA is TGCGCCAGCAGCCATTCCGGGAGGGCCGAAGAGCAGTACTTC. Translated: CASSHSGRAEEQYF.

This chain's CDR3 is CASTSHLSDNEQFF. CDR3 nucleotide sequence: TGTGCCAGCACCTCACATCTGAGTGACAATGAGCAGTTCTTC. The J gene is TRBJ2-1, the V gene TRBV7-2; D ambiguous. The CDR3 length is 14 residues. Per germline, CDR1 SGHTA and CDR2 FQGNSA. The V gene lost 7 bases and the J gene lost 5 bases, with 15 bases spanning the gap.

The J gene is TRBJ2-7, the V gene TRBV10-3; perhaps TRBD1 as D (5 bases). The CDR3 has 17 residues. Trimming removed 6 bases at V and 2 bases at J, with 23 bases between. The germline V gene encodes CDR1 ENHRY and CDR2 SYGVKD. In nucleotides, the CDR3 is TGTGCCATCAGAGGCAGCAGCTTAACAGGATACACCTACGAGCAGTACTTC. This codes for CAIRGSSLTGYTYEQYF.

V usage is TRBV10-2 and J usage is TRBJ2-1; TRBD2 is a possible D gene (5 bases). The V end lost 6 bases, the J end lost 3 bases, and 12 bases lay between the germline ends. CDR1 WSHSY and CDR2 SAAADI come from the germline V gene. The CDR3 runs to 14 residues. The CDR3 DNA sequence: TGCGCCAGCAGAACAGTTAGCGTCTACAATGAGCAGTTCTTC. Encoded protein: CASRTVSVYNEQFF.

This sequence joins TRBV28 and TRBJ1-2; TRBD1 matches at 8 bases. The CDR3 extends over 16 amino acids. J lost 4 bases, V lost 5 bases, and 12 bases had no gene match. CDR1 is MDHEN, CDR2 SYDVKM, per germline. In DNA form, the CDR3 reads TGTGCCAGCAGTCCCTATGTTGTCAGGGGGCTCTATGGCTACACCTTC. Its protein product is CASSPYVVRGLYGYTF.

The chain's CDR3 is CASNTGSQPQHF. CDR3 DNA: TGTGCCAGTAACACAGGATCCCAGCCCCAGCATTTT. This chain joins TRBV19 and TRBJ1-5; tentative D call: TRBD1 (5 bases). Germline V CDR1 and CDR2: LNHDA, SQIVND (reference sequence). CDR3 size: 12 residues. Trimming removed 7 bases from V and 7 bases from J, with 11 bases in between.

The chain employs TRBV27 and TRBJ1-2, with D perhaps matching TRBD1 (5 bases). The germline gives CDR1 MNHEY, CDR2 SMNVEV (reference sequence). The V end lost 8 bases, the J end lost 3 bases, and 16 bases lay between the germline ends. CDR3 size: 14 residues. The CDR3 is CASASKARDYGYTF. The CDR3 DNA reads as TGTGCCAGCGCCTCGAAGGCCAGGGACTATGGCTACACCTTC.

The chain couples TRBV19 to TRBJ2-7, with D maybe TRBD2 (6 bases). This CDR3 region has 14 residues. Per the germline V gene, CDR1 is LNHDA and CDR2 is SQIVND (reference sequence). The V gene lost 1 base and the J gene lost 1 base, with 8 bases spanning the gap. The CDR3 nucleotides are TGTGCCAGTAGTATAGCGCGGGATTCCTACGAGCAGTACTTC. Its protein product is CASSIARDSYEQYF.